The 10 T cell receptor beta chains reported below all come from one sample, sequenced in a study of T cell responses to AZD1222 COVID-19 vaccine (dated by TCRdb to the early 2020s). The time point tag for this specimen amounts to: about 28 days (+/-7) after the second vaccine dose. The library was produced with the immunoSEQ multiplex PCR assay. TCRdb mirrors the immuneACCESS table, restricted to in-frame sequences. Some clones are absent from its copies; in checked studies, under half trace to an unresolved V gene, and the reason for the others is unknown. The sample yields over 130,000 clones; around nine tenths were counted once. The top ten clones comprise approximately 9% of the sample. Sequencing was performed on peripheral blood, taken 28 days after the second AZD1222 dose. The receptors were sampled from an adult who received the AZD1222 COVID-19 vaccine.

The genes are TRBV12-3 or TRBV12-4 and TRBJ1-4; D gene ambiguous. The CDR3 contains 12 residues. Trimming removed 7 bases at V and 6 bases at J, with 9 bases between. The CDR3 DNA follows: TGTGCCAGCACTTTCAGCCATGAAAAACTGTTTTTT. It translates to CASTFSHEKLFF.

This clone has more than one count but fewer than ten. This chain connects TRBV7-8 to TRBJ1-2, with 7 nucleotides matching TRBD1. The trim removed 3 bases at V and 1 base at J, leaving 8 bases unmatched. The CDR3 spans 16 residues. Germline V gives CDR1 SGHVS, CDR2 FQNEAQ. Written as DNA, the CDR3 is TGTGCCAGCAGCTTTCACCCGGACAGGCATAACTATGGCTACACCTTC. The encoded protein is CASSFHPDRHNYGYTF.

The gene calls are TRBV7-6 and TRBJ1-6; 9 nucleotides agree with TRBD1. This CDR3 region has 15 residues. The germline CDR1 and CDR2 sequences are SGHVS and FNYEAQ. Trimming took 3 bases from V and 10 from J; bases not matched to a gene: 7. CDR3 in amino acids: CASSFLDRGESPLHF. Here the CDR3 DNA reads TGTGCCAGCAGCTTCCTGGACAGGGGAGAATCACCCCTCCACTTT. Variable domain in full (rest from reference TRBV7-6 and TRBJ1-6): GAGVSQSPRYKVTKRGQDVALRCDPISGHVSLYWYRQALGQGPEFLTYFNYEAQQDKSGLPNDRFSAERPEGSISTLTIQRTEQRDSAMYRCASSFLDRGESPLHFGNGTRLTVT.

The chain uses TRBV10-3 and TRBJ1-1; the D gene is possibly TRBD1 (5 bases). CDR1 and CDR2 from the germline V gene are ENHRY and SYGVKD. The CDR3 loop spans 15 amino acids. Trimming removed 4 bases from V and 1 base from J, with 13 bases in between. The CDR3: CAISAGGDPNTEAFF. For the CDR3, the DNA is TGTGCCATCAGTGCGGGTGGGGACCCGAACACTGAAGCTTTCTTT.

The chain uses TRBV7-2 and TRBJ1-1, with no clear D. The CDR3 runs to 13 residues. V was cut by 5 bases and J by 8 bases, with 15 bases left in between. Germline V gene data show CDR1 as SGHTA and CDR2 as FQGNSA. The CDR3 DNA is TGTGCCAGCAGCCAAAGCCGTGGTAGGGAAGCTTTCTTT. Its translation: CASSQSRGREAFF.

The J gene is TRBJ2-7, the V gene TRBV7-2; TRBD2 is a possible D gene (6 bases). Trimming removed 5 bases from V and 6 bases from J, with 20 bases in between. The CDR3 contains 15 residues. Germline V gives CDR1 SGHTA, CDR2 FQGNSA. CDR3 amino acids: CASSGGYVLGGEQYF. CDR3 sequence (DNA): TGTGCCAGCAGCGGGGGTTACGTTTTGGGAGGCGAGCAGTACTTC.

This chain joins TRBV5-4 and TRBJ2-7; D is tentatively TRBD1 or TRBD2 (5 bases each). The CDR3 sequence is 12 residues long. The germline V gene has CDR1 SGHNT and CDR2 YYREEE (reference sequence). V lost 4 bases, J lost 4 bases, and 9 bases lay in between. The CDR3 nucleotides are TGTGCCAGCAGCCGGGACCAATACGAGCAGTACGTC. It specifies CASSRDQYEQYV.

The J gene is TRBJ1-5, the V gene TRBV7-8; D ambiguous. Between the trimmed V and J ends, which lost 1 base and 4 bases, there was a span of 14 bases. Germline-derived CDR1 and CDR2 are SGHVS and FQNEAQ. The CDR3 contains 16 residues. The CDR3 nucleotides are TGTGCCAGCAGCTTAGAGGGCATCCTCGTAAATCAGCCCCAGCATTTT. Protein sequence: CASSLEGILVNQPQHF.

J is TRBJ2-1 and V is TRBV25-1; D remains unclear. Between the trimmed V and J ends, which lost 1 base and 6 bases, there was a span of 7 bases. Looked up from germline, CDR1 is MGHDK and CDR2 is SYGVNS. The CDR3 has 13 amino acids. The CDR3 nucleotides read TGTGCCAGCAGTGAATTAGAAATCAATGAGCAGTTCTTC. This codes for CASSELEINEQFF.

This chain joins TRBV5-1 and TRBJ2-6; D may match TRBD1 or TRBD2 (5 bases each). CDR3 length equals 16 residues. Per the germline V gene, CDR1 is SGHRS and CDR2 is YFSETQ. Trimming took off 3 bases at V and 1 base at J, with 11 bases between the two ends. For the CDR3, the DNA is TGCGCCAGCAGCTCCGGGGACCCTTCTGGGGCCAACGTCCTGACTTTC. As protein: CASSSGDPSGANVLTF.